This is a list of T cell receptor beta chains from one sample in a study of blood T cell repertoires in COVID-19. Here immunoSEQ multiplex PCR was the method, and the copy in TCRdb shows in-frame clones only, minus some. The data show 95,000 to 150,000 clones, approximately 88% seen once. Sequencing used peripheral blood. The receptors stem from a man between 45 and 60 years old with acute or convalescent COVID-19. The CDR3 runs from the conserved cysteine through the conserved F or W. A D gene is named only where the DNA matches it firmly. Some rows have no size entry. The others give once, few or many, or a class for an expanded clone.

D gene: TRBD2; clone size: NA; J gene: TRBJ2-2; V gene: TRBV7-9; CDR3 protein: CASRRLAGGMGGELFF; CDR3 DNA: TGTGCCAGCAGACGACTAGCGGGAGGAATGGGCGGGGAGCTGTTTTTT
D gene: NA; clone size: NA; J gene: TRBJ1-1; V gene: TRBV20-1; CDR3 protein: CSASKQPNTEAFF; CDR3 DNA: TGCAGTGCTAGTAAACAGCCGAACACTGAAGCTTTCTTT
D gene: TRBD1; clone size: few; J gene: TRBJ1-2; V gene: TRBV6-5; CDR3 protein: CASSSPGQPNYGYTF; CDR3 DNA: TGTGCCAGCAGTTCCCCGGGACAGCCTAACTATGGCTACACCTTC
D gene: TRBD1; clone size: once; J gene: TRBJ1-1; V gene: TRBV6-4; CDR3 protein: CASSRTGLNTEAFF; CDR3 DNA: TGTGCCAGCAGTAGGACAGGGCTGAACACTGAAGCTTTCTTT
D gene: TRBD2; clone size: NA; J gene: TRBJ2-5; V gene: TRBV7-8; CDR3 protein: CASSPRGVETQYF; CDR3 DNA: TGTGCCAGCAGCCCCCGGGGGGTAGAGACCCAGTACTTC
D gene: TRBD2; clone size: once; J gene: TRBJ2-2; V gene: TRBV5-1; CDR3 protein: CASSLGAGVGELFF; CDR3 DNA: TGCGCCAGCAGCTTGGGAGCGGGAGTCGGGGAGCTGTTTTTT
D gene: TRBD1; clone size: NA; J gene: TRBJ1-1; V gene: TRBV3-1/TRBV3-2; CDR3 protein: CASSHRDRRPWGEAFF; CDR3 DNA: TGTGCCAGCAGCCACCGGGACAGACGACCATGGGGGGAAGCTTTCTTT
D gene: TRBD2; clone size: NA; J gene: TRBJ2-2; V gene: TRBV19; CDR3 protein: CASSLLAGEHTGELFF; CDR3 DNA: TGTGCCAGTAGTCTACTAGCGGGAGAGCACACCGGGGAGCTGTTTTTT
D gene: TRBD2; clone size: NA; J gene: TRBJ2-2; V gene: TRBV24-1; CDR3 protein: CATSAPGLAGWGGQLFF; CDR3 DNA: TGTGCCACCAGTGCCCCGGGACTAGCTGGCTGGGGCGGGCAGCTGTTTTTT
D gene: NA; clone size: NA; J gene: TRBJ1-5; V gene: TRBV4-1; CDR3 protein: CASSQDIVNQPQHF; CDR3 DNA: TGCGCCAGCAGCCAAGATATAGTTAATCAGCCCCAGCATTTT
D gene: NA; clone size: NA; J gene: TRBJ2-2; V gene: TRBV12-5; CDR3 protein: CASARTDGQHNTGELFF; CDR3 DNA: TGTGCTAGTGCTCGGACAGACGGTCAACACAACACCGGGGAGCTGTTTTTT
D gene: NA; clone size: NA; J gene: TRBJ2-1; V gene: TRBV7-9; CDR3 protein: CASSLVAAFSYNEQFF; CDR3 DNA: TGTGCCAGCAGCTTAGTGGCGGCCTTCTCCTACAATGAGCAGTTCTTC
D gene: NA; clone size: NA; J gene: TRBJ2-5; V gene: TRBV29-1; CDR3 protein: CSVGLGLETQYF; CDR3 DNA: TGCAGCGTTGGACTAGGTTTGGAGACCCAGTACTTC
D gene: NA; clone size: NA; J gene: TRBJ2-7; V gene: TRBV5-1; CDR3 protein: CASSLVAGPGGEQYF; CDR3 DNA: TGCGCCAGCAGCTTGGTGGCGGGACCAGGTGGAGAGCAGTACTTC
D gene: TRBD1; clone size: NA; J gene: TRBJ2-3; V gene: TRBV24-1; CDR3 protein: CATSDWTGGSFGDTQYF; CDR3 DNA: TGTGCCACCAGTGACTGGACAGGGGGCTCCTTTGGAGATACGCAGTATTTT
D gene: NA; clone size: NA; J gene: TRBJ2-2; V gene: TRBV4-1; CDR3 protein: CASSFLSDTGELFF; CDR3 DNA: TGCGCCAGCAGCTTCCTTAGTGACACCGGGGAGCTGTTTTTT
D gene: NA; clone size: NA; J gene: TRBJ2-5; V gene: TRBV14; CDR3 protein: CASSQVVGAGTQYF; CDR3 DNA: TGTGCCAGCAGCCAAGTTGTCGGAGCGGGGACCCAGTACTTC
D gene: NA; clone size: NA; J gene: TRBJ2-3; V gene: TRBV5-1; CDR3 protein: CASSLADGLTQYF; CDR3 DNA: TGCGCCAGCAGCTTGGCCGATGGGCTAACGCAGTATTTT
D gene: NA; clone size: NA; J gene: TRBJ2-7; V gene: TRBV4-1; CDR3 protein: CASSRQREGDEQYF; CDR3 DNA: TGCGCCAGCAGCCGGCAACGGGAAGGCGACGAGCAGTACTTC
D gene: NA; clone size: NA; J gene: TRBJ2-3; V gene: TRBV5-1; CDR3 protein: CASSFRDTDTQYF; CDR3 DNA: TGCGCCAGCAGCTTCCGGGATACAGATACGCAGTATTTT
D gene: TRBD2; clone size: NA; J gene: TRBJ2-1; V gene: TRBV5-8; CDR3 protein: CASTIAGSYNEQFF; CDR3 DNA: TGTGCCAGTACTATAGCGGGGTCCTACAATGAGCAGTTCTTC
D gene: TRBD1; clone size: few; J gene: TRBJ1-2; V gene: TRBV5-1; CDR3 protein: CASSFDLGGLGGYTF; CDR3 DNA: TGCGCCAGCAGCTTCGATTTAGGGGGCCTGGGTGGCTACACCTTC